This note documents a single T cell receptor beta chain sequence. This CDR3 is 13 amino acids long. The V and J ends lost 2 bases and 2 bases respectively, with 7 bases between them. The germline V gene has CDR1 MNHNY and CDR2 SVGAGI (reference sequence). Methods used by the authors: Quantification of nucleated cells was approximated via reference gene primer amplification. Profiling relied on immunoSEQ multiplex PCR, and the TCRdb table lists in-frame clones only, not all of them. V, J and clone size are taken as reported in that table, and D and trimming were inferred from the DNA itself. Here the sample spans about 58,000 clones, about 90% being singletons. These data belong to a study of blood T cell repertoires in COVID-19. At the level of the study: There were acute and convalescent COVID-19 samples, and they came from the United States, Italy and Spain. In each case, the material was cDNA or gDNA derived from T cells, B-cell-depleted T cells, or PBMCs.

Material: peripheral blood. This rearrangement joins TRBV6-6 to TRBJ2-7; D is undetermined. The TCR comes from a man aged 55-75 years with acute or convalescent COVID-19. In nucleotides, the CDR3 is TGTGCCAGCAGTTACGGGCGTACCTACGAGCAGTACTTC. Protein product: CASSYGRTYEQYF.